The clone carrying this T cell receptor beta chain has just a few counts. These data come from a study of T cells in Graves' hyperthyroidism and ophthalmopathy. Turning to the study itself: The authors collected peripheral blood at initial diagnosis, before any treatment.

RNA transcripts gave rise to amplified TCR beta CDR3 regions. Researchers ran a first-round RT-PCR on the TCR CDR3 using the HTBI primer set. One entry per CDR3 protein, called by TCRdb with MiXCR from the multiplex PCR reads. The sample records more than 500,000 distinct CDR3 sequences, roughly 16% being singletons. Uncontrolled infection, other autoimmune disease, pregnancy and lactation each barred patients from inclusion. Source material: blood. The sequence was obtained from a woman aged 25 to 39 with Graves' ophthalmopathy.

The CDR3 spells CASSLFWDSSEAFF. The DNA of the CDR3 is TGTGCCAGCAGTTTATTCTGGGACTCTTCTGAAGCTTTCTTT. This rearrangement joins TRBV12-3 or TRBV12-4 to TRBJ1-1; tentatively, D is TRBD1 (5 bases). The V gene lost 2 bases and the J gene lost 6 bases, with 13 bases spanning the gap. The CDR3 loop spans 14 amino acids.